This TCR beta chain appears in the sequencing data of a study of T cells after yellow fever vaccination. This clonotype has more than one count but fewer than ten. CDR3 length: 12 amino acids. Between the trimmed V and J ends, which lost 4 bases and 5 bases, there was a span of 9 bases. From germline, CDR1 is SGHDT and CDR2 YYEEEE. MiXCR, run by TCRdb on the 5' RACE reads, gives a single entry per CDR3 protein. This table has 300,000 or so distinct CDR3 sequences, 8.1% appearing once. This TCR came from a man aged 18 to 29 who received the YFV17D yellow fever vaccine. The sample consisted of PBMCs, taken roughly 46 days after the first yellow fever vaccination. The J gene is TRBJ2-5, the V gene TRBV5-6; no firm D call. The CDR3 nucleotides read TGTGCCAGCAGCGGGATGAGGGAGACCCAGTACTTC. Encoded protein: CASSGMRETQYF. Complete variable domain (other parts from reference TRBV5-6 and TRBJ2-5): DAGVTQSPTHLIKTRGQQVTLRCSPKSGHDTVSWYQQALGQGPQFIFQYYEEEERQRGNFPDRFSGHQFPNYSSELNVNALLLGDSALYLCASSGMRETQYFGPGTRLLVL.